This T cell receptor beta chain stems from a study of T cell responses to AZD1222 COVID-19 vaccine. Germline CDR1 reads SGHVS; CDR2 reads FQNEAQ. V was trimmed by 11 bases and J by 1 base, leaving 14 bases between them. CDR3 length equals 13 residues. Data came from immunoSEQ multiplex PCR; TCRdb stores just in-frame clones and leaves some out. This sample carries more than 250,000 clones, 80% to 95% of them seen once, and the ten largest clones take around 0.58%. Notes on the study in general: Repertoire sampling occurred only after the peak T cell response. Along spike, vaccine-associated CD4 TCRs were found throughout, with dominance at 160-218 and 743-854. In the spike-specific TCR repertoire, nearly half reportedly target unmutated variant regions.

As regards this clone: Its antigen is not known.

This specimen was peripheral blood, taken on day 0 of AZD1222 vaccination. The J gene is TRBJ1-2, the V gene TRBV7-8, with D uncertain. The receptor's source is an adult in good health. DNA for the CDR3: TGTGCCGTCGGGGAGGGCATTAACTATGGCTACACCTTC. This encodes CAVGEGINYGYTF.